Below are 31 T cell receptor beta chains sequenced from a single sample in a study of cytomegalovirus exposure and HLA in healthy donors. This PCR relied on a set of 60 Vbeta primers and 13 Jbeta primers. Using immunoSEQ multiplex PCR, the repertoire was profiled, and TCRdb retains in-frame clones only, with some absent. This repertoire shows about 150,000 clones, around two thirds found once; its top ten account for around 9.3%. The sequencing input was PBMCs. The receptors derive from a man between 25 and 39 years old in good health and CMV-seropositive.

This clone was seen a single time. This rearrangement joins TRBV5-1 to TRBJ1-2; 10 positions match TRBD1. In germline, CDR1 is SGHRS, CDR2 YFSETQ. After removal of 10 bases from V and 7 bases from J, the junction contained 10 bases not matched to a gene. CDR3 size: 13 residues. The CDR3 DNA reads as TGCGCCGGACGATCTGGGGACAGGGGTGGCTACACCTTC. Translating it yields CAGRSGDRGGYTF.

V usage is TRBV10-1 and J usage is TRBJ1-4, with D unclear. CDR1 is WNHNN, CDR2 SYGVQD, per germline (reference sequence). CDR3 length: 13 amino acids. The V end lost 4 bases, the J end lost 8 bases, and 11 bases lay between the germline ends. In DNA, the CDR3 is TGCGCCAGCAGTGGAGGGCCCACCGAAAAACTGTTTTTT. Protein product: CASSGGPTEKLFF.

The rearrangement uses TRBV5-1 and TRBJ1-1; 9 nucleotides align to TRBD1. The trim removed 4 bases at V and 0 bases at J, leaving 7 bases unmatched. This CDR3 has 16 amino acids. The germline V gene encodes CDR1 SGHRS and CDR2 YFSETQ. CDR3 sequence reads: CASSEGTGSMNTEAFF. Here the CDR3 DNA reads TGCGCCAGCAGCGAGGGGACAGGGAGCATGAACACTGAAGCTTTCTTT.

This chain joins TRBV7-3 and TRBJ1-1; D call uncertain. This CDR3 is built from 14 residues. Looked up from germline, CDR1 is SGHTA and CDR2 is FQGTGA. Deletions cut 2 bases from V and 5 bases from J, with 12 bases between. Here the CDR3 reads CASSLEWAGTEAFF. In nucleotides, the CDR3 is TGTGCCAGCAGCTTAGAATGGGCTGGGACTGAAGCTTTCTTT.

V gene TRBV12-5 combines with J gene TRBJ1-1; no firm D call. The CDR3 is 14 amino acids. Trimming left V 0 bases short and J 1 base short, with 6 bases between. The germline CDR1 and CDR2 sequences are LGHNT and FRNRAP. The CDR3 nucleotides read TGTGCTAGTGGTTTGGTACAGTGGAACACTGAAGCTTTCTTT. It is translated as CASGLVQWNTEAFF.

Only one count was recorded for this clone. This rearrangement joins TRBV25-1 to TRBJ2-2; 8 nucleotides match TRBD2. The CDR3 sequence is 17 residues long. With 1 base clipped from V and 6 bases from J, the junction kept 10 bases outside the gene matches. Germline V lookup: CDR1 MGHDK, CDR2 SYGVNS. CDR3 residues: CASSESRGGSRAGELFF. The CDR3 DNA is TGTGCCAGCAGTGAATCTCGGGGGGGAAGTCGTGCCGGGGAGCTGTTTTTT.

J is TRBJ2-3 and V is TRBV27; D uncertain. The germline V and J ends were trimmed by 1 base and 2 bases, with 10 bases remaining between them. CDR1 MNHEY and CDR2 SMNVEV come from the germline V gene (reference sequence). The CDR3 loop spans 15 amino acids. The DNA for the CDR3 is TGTGCCAGCAGTTTATACGACACAGACACAGATACGCAGTATTTT. It codes for CASSLYDTDTDTQYF.

J is TRBJ2-7 and V is TRBV5-4, with TRBD1 identical over 10 bases. Germline V lookup: CDR1 SGHNT, CDR2 YYREEE (reference sequence). Trimming removed 2 bases from V and 5 bases from J; junction bases left unmatched: 4. This CDR3 is 14 amino acids long. In DNA, the CDR3 is TGTGCCAGCAGCTTAGGGACAGGGGTCGACGAGCAGTACTTC. Its translation is CASSLGTGVDEQYF. The whole variable domain, remainder taken from reference TRBV5-4 and TRBJ2-7, is ETGVTQSPTHLIKTRGQQVTLRCSSQSGHNTVSWYQQALGQGPQFIFQYYREEENGRGNFPPRFSGLQFPNYSSELNVNALELDDSALYLCASSLGTGVDEQYFGPGTRLTVT.

V usage is TRBV2 and J usage is TRBJ1-5; tentatively, D is TRBD1 (5 bases). This CDR3 comprises 16 residues. The V gene lost 4 bases and the J gene lost 3 bases, with 16 bases spanning the gap. CDR1 SNHLY and CDR2 FYNNEI come from the germline V gene. The DNA for the CDR3 is TGTGCCAGCAGTGCTCCATCATTAGGGGCCAATCAGCCCCAGCATTTT. Translating gives CASSAPSLGANQPQHF.

The chain has TRBV9 and TRBJ2-1; 15 bases match TRBD2. Germline lookup yields CDR1 SGDLS and CDR2 YYNGEE. The CDR3 is made up of 14 amino acids. V was clipped by 4 bases and J by 11 bases; unmatched bases: 4. The CDR3: CASSLGLAGGQQFF. CDR3 nucleotides: TGTGCCAGCAGCCTCGGACTAGCGGGAGGGCAGCAGTTCTTC. Looking up the rest from reference TRBV9 and TRBJ2-1 gives the full variable domain: DSGVTQTPKHLITATGQRVTLRCSPRSGDLSVYWYQQSLDQGLQFLIQYYNGEERAKGNILERFSAQQFPDLHSELNLSSLELGDSALYFCASSLGLAGGQQFFGPGTRLTVL.

The rearrangement uses TRBV27 and TRBJ1-4; possible D gene TRBD1, 5 bases. The germline V gene has CDR1 MNHEY and CDR2 SMNVEV (reference sequence). CDR3 size: 15 residues. Deletions cut 6 bases from V and 0 bases from J, with 11 bases between. The CDR3 bases are TGTGCCAGCAGGGAGCGGGACGCAACTAATGAAAAACTGTTTTTT. Its protein product is CASRERDATNEKLFF.

The CDR3 sequence is CASSLTGMNTEAFF. The CDR3 nucleotides read TGTGCCAGCAGCTTAACGGGGATGAACACTGAAGCTTTCTTT. This rearrangement joins TRBV7-2 to TRBJ1-1; D is undetermined. V was cut by 2 bases and J by 0 bases, with 7 bases left in between. This CDR3 is 14 amino acids long. The germline V gene has CDR1 SGHTA and CDR2 FQGNSA.

V gene TRBV19 combines with J gene TRBJ1-2; TRBD1 aligns across 9 bases. J gave up 7 bases and V 4 bases, and 16 bases lay outside the gene matches. The CDR3 is 17 residues long. CDR1 is LNHDA, CDR2 SQIVND, per germline (reference sequence). In DNA form, the CDR3 reads TGTGCCAGTAGTAAAGACCCGGGACAGGGTTCGGGGGGTGGCTACACCTTC. Translation: CASSKDPGQGSGGGYTF.

This rearrangement joins TRBV7-6 to TRBJ2-5; D ambiguous. The J call is doubtful: the DNA matches TRBJ2-7 better. Germline CDR1 SGHVS, CDR2 FNYEAQ. The CDR3 has 12 residues. The CDR3 is CASSPSSYEQYF. The CDR3 DNA reads as TGTGCCAGCAGCCCAAGCTCCTACGAGCAGTACTTC.

V and J are TRBV19 and TRBJ2-2; D uncertain. Germline V gene lookup returns CDR1 LNHDA and CDR2 SQIVND (reference sequence). The CDR3 contains 15 residues. Trimming removed 4 bases from V and 0 bases from J, with 9 bases in between. The CDR3 sequence: CASSTELTNTGELFF. The CDR3 coding sequence is TGTGCCAGTAGTACCGAGTTAACGAACACCGGGGAGCTGTTTTTT.

Only a few counts were recorded for this clone. This rearrangement joins TRBV6-1 to TRBJ2-5, with 8 positions matching TRBD1. Trimming cost V 7 bases and J 5 bases; bases outside gene matches: 9. Germline CDR1 MNHNS, CDR2 SASEGT. The CDR3 extends over 14 amino acids. CDR3 sequence reads: CASTGGRGPETQYF. The CDR3 DNA reads TGTGCCAGCACCGGGGGCAGGGGGCCTGAGACCCAGTACTTC.

This clone was seen more than once but under ten times. Other nucleotide sequences from this sample produce the same CDR3. The chain is built from TRBV19 and TRBJ1-1; 7 nucleotides agree with TRBD1. There are 13 residues in the CDR3. Trimming at V came to 5 bases and at J to 1 base, leaving 1 base not matched to a gene. Germline loops: CDR1 LNHDA, CDR2 SQIVND (reference sequence). CDR3 region: CASSRQGNTEAFF. The CDR3 nucleotides are TGTGCCAGTAGTCGACAGGGGAACACTGAAGCTTTCTTT.

V gene TRBV28 combines with J gene TRBJ2-6; TRBD1 matches 12 bases. Germline-derived CDR1 and CDR2 are MDHEN and SYDVKM. J lost 2 bases, V lost 10 bases, and 6 bases had no gene match. There are 16 residues in the CDR3. CDR3 DNA sequence: TGTGCCACCCCCGGGACAGGGGGCGCTGGGGCCAACGTCCTGACTTTC. Translation: CATPGTGGAGANVLTF.

The chain employs TRBV27 and TRBJ2-6; 7 bases align to TRBD1. Germline-derived CDR1 and CDR2 are MNHEY and SMNVEV (reference sequence). With V trimmed by 5 bases and J by 0 bases, 7 bases remained unmatched. The length of the CDR3 is 17 residues. The CDR3 DNA follows: TGTGCCAGCAGTCCCCTTACAGGGGTCTCTGGGGCCAACGTCCTGACTTTC. It codes for CASSPLTGVSGANVLTF.

The chain employs TRBV5-1 and TRBJ1-1; 7 bases align to TRBD1. V lost 6 bases, J lost 4 bases, and 12 bases stayed unmatched. The CDR3 spans 15 residues. The germline CDR1 and CDR2 sequences are SGHRS and YFSETQ. This CDR3 is CASKLRQGSPTEAFF. CDR3 DNA: TGCGCCAGCAAACTAAGACAGGGATCTCCCACTGAAGCTTTCTTT.

The V and J genes are TRBV19 and TRBJ1-1; 8 bases are shared with TRBD1. CDR1 LNHDA and CDR2 SQIVND come from the germline V gene (reference sequence). The length of the CDR3 is 18 residues. V was clipped by 6 bases and J by 5 bases; unmatched bases: 20. The CDR3: CASRLSRSGGQAATEAFF. The CDR3 DNA sequence: TGTGCCAGTAGACTATCACGGTCGGGGGGACAGGCCGCGACTGAAGCTTTCTTT.

In this sample, this clone turned up a few times. The rearrangement links TRBV9 to TRBJ2-2, with D maybe TRBD2 (5 bases). Germline V gene lookup returns CDR1 SGDLS and CDR2 YYNGEE. The CDR3 consists of 15 residues. The V end was cut by 0 bases, the J end by 4 bases, with 10 bases between. CDR3 nucleotide sequence: TGTGCCAGCAGCGTAGCTCCTGAGGGCACCGGGGAGCTGTTTTTT. It translates to CASSVAPEGTGELFF.

This chain connects TRBV27 to TRBJ2-5; 10 bases line up with TRBD2. CDR1 and CDR2 (germline): MNHEY, SMNVEV (reference sequence). The V and J ends lost 5 bases and 2 bases, in that order; junction bases with no gene match: 5. There are 15 residues in the CDR3. The CDR3 sequence: CASSPLAGSQETQYF. The CDR3 DNA follows: TGTGCCAGCAGTCCACTAGCGGGATCACAAGAGACCCAGTACTTC.

The sample holds a few counts of this clone. The V call is TRBV19, the J call TRBJ1-2; tentative D call: TRBD1 (6 bases). Trimming took 8 bases from V and 8 from J, leaving 24 bases between them. This CDR3 contains 15 residues. CDR1 and CDR2 (germline): LNHDA, SQIVND (reference sequence). The CDR3 loop reads CASSPGAGDLYGYTF. The CDR3 nucleotides read TGTGCCAGTTCCCCCGGCGCAGGGGACCTTTACGGCTACACCTTC.

In this sample, this clone turned up once. The rearrangement links TRBV5-8 to TRBJ1-2; 9 nucleotides align to TRBD1. The CDR3 length is 14 residues. Germline V gene data show CDR1 as SGHTS and CDR2 as YDEGEE. With V trimmed by 2 bases and J by 4 bases, 3 bases remained unmatched. CDR3 nucleotides: TGTGCCAGCAGCTTCCGGGACAGGGTCTATGGCTACACCTTC. Translation gives CASSFRDRVYGYTF.

The CDR3 is CASSPQDRFYGYTF. DNA of the CDR3: TGTGCCAGCAGTCCCCAGGACAGGTTCTATGGCTACACCTTC. This chain connects TRBV27 to TRBJ1-2; 7 bases are a match to TRBD1. J was trimmed by 4 bases and V by 5 bases; bases with no gene match: 7. The CDR3 runs to 14 residues. Germline V gene lookup returns CDR1 MNHEY and CDR2 SMNVEV (reference sequence).

With regard to this clone: One end of the junction does not line up with germline, which may come from a read error. The same CDR3 can be traced to other DNA sequences in this sample. The rearrangement joins TRBV5-8 to TRBJ2-2; the D is unclear. Germline CDR1 reads SGHTS; CDR2 reads YDEGEE. The CDR3 has 13 residues. Here the CDR3 reads CASSLSYTGELFF. CDR3 coding DNA: TGCGCCAGCAGCTTGTCGTACACCGGGGAGCTGTTTTTT. Drawing the rest from reference TRBV5-8 and TRBJ2-2, the complete variable domain is EAGVTQSPTHLIKTRGQQATLRCSPISGHTSVYWYQQALGLGLQFLLWYDEGEERNRGNFPPRFSGRQFPNYSSELNVNALELEDSALYLCASSLSYTGELFFGEGSRLTVL.

The gene calls are TRBV7-3 and TRBJ2-5, with D unresolved. V was cut by 10 bases and J by 2 bases, with 20 bases left in between. The CDR3 loop spans 15 amino acids. CDR1 and CDR2 (germline): SGHTA, FQGTGA. The CDR3 DNA follows: TGTGCCACCTCCCGAGAACCGACTCCTCAAGAGACCCAGTACTTC. As protein: CATSREPTPQETQYF.

The chain links TRBV19 to TRBJ2-5, with 9 bases that match TRBD1. The closer fit of TRBJ2-7 to the DNA end suggests the J call may be wrong. Germline V CDR1 and CDR2: LNHDA, SQIVND (reference sequence). The CDR3 extends over 14 amino acids. The CDR3 DNA is TGTGCCAGTAGTGCCGGACAGGGGTCACTCGAGCAGTACTTC. Amino acid sequence: CASSAGQGSLEQYF.

A few counts support this clone. The same CDR3 also results from other DNA sequences found in this sample. The J gene is TRBJ1-1, the V gene TRBV10-3, with D uncertain. Trimming took off 0 bases at V and 0 bases at J, with 5 bases between the two ends. The CDR3 length is 14 residues. The germline V gene encodes CDR1 ENHRY and CDR2 SYGVKD. The CDR3 DNA follows: TGTGCCATCAGTGAGTCACAGATGAACACTGAAGCTTTCTTT. Encoded protein: CAISESQMNTEAFF.

This sequence joins TRBV7-6 and TRBJ2-3, with TRBD1 identical over 9 bases. V lost 5 bases to trimming and J lost 8 bases; unmatched junction nucleotides: 11. CDR1 and CDR2 from the germline V gene are SGHVS and FNYEAQ. The CDR3 covers 15 residues. This CDR3 is CASSPVPGQGGTQYF. Written as DNA, the CDR3 is TGTGCCAGCAGCCCAGTCCCGGGACAGGGAGGTACGCAGTATTTT.